These T cell receptor beta chains were read from a single sample in a study of blood T cell repertoires in COVID-19. Here immunoSEQ multiplex PCR was the method, and the copy in TCRdb shows in-frame clones only, minus some. This sample carries some 64,000 clones, 65% to 85% of them seen once, and the ten largest clones take 51%. Sequencing used PBMCs or T cells enriched from blood (not recorded which). Source of these receptors: a woman aged 60 to 75 who had been exposed to COVID-19. Each CDR3 is given with its conserved first and last residue. A D gene is named only where the DNA matches it firmly. Clone size is shown for a subset of rows, as once, few, many or a class of expanded clone.

TRBJ2-7	TRBV7-9	few	13	NA	CASSPTGDHEQYF	TGTGCCAGCAGCCCAACGGGAGACCACGAGCAGTACTTC
TRBJ2-7	TRBV30	NA	14	TRBD2	CAWSWAGGSYEQYF	TGTGCCTGGAGTTGGGCGGGAGGTTCCTACGAGCAGTACTTC
TRBJ2-5	TRBV5-6	NA	15	TRBD2	CASSLLSGGLETQYF	TGTGCCAGCAGCTTATTAAGCGGGGGGCTGGAGACCCAGTACTTC
TRBJ1-5	TRBV15	few	14	NA	CATSRDYSNQPQHF	TGTGCCACCAGCAGAGATTATAGCAATCAGCCCCAGCATTTT
TRBJ1-3	TRBV19	NA	13	TRBD1	CASAGTERNTIYF	TGTGCCAGCGCCGGGACAGAGAGAAACACCATATATTTT
TRBJ1-1	TRBV25-1	NA	11	NA	CASSLASEAFF	TGTGCCAGCAGTTTGGCCTCTGAAGCTTTCTTT
TRBJ2-7	TRBV29-1	NA	13	NA	CSVSTSTGPEQYF	TGCAGCGTTTCCACGTCGACAGGCCCCGAGCAGTACTTC
TRBJ1-2	TRBV11-2	NA	12	NA	CASSPKIGGYTF	TGTGCCAGCAGCCCCAAAATCGGGGGCTACACCTTC
TRBJ1-5	TRBV28	once	15	NA	CASAPIPPGEQPQHF	TGTGCCAGCGCCCCCATACCCCCGGGGGAACAGCCCCAGCATTTT
TRBJ2-5	TRBV2	NA	15	TRBD1	CATKQGTNHQETQYF	TGTGCCACCAAACAGGGGACAAATCACCAAGAGACCCAGTACTTC
TRBJ1-6	TRBV7-2	few	15	NA	CASSPATGYNSPLHF	TGTGCCAGCAGCCCCGCGACAGGCTATAATTCACCCCTCCACTTT